The sequence of this TCR beta chain was determined in a study of CD8+ T cells in alopecia areata. Across the whole study: The protocol delivered tofacitinib for 6 to 18 months, then withdrew it for 6 months.

It was from alopecia areata patients that lesional scalp punch biopsies and peripheral blood were collected. From PBMCs, CD4+ and CD8+ T cells were sorted. With 8 bases removed from V and 10 bases from J, the gap between germline ends came to 18 bases. Germline V gene data show CDR1 as ENHRY and CDR2 as SYGVKD. This CDR3 comprises 13 residues. RNA extraction was followed by reverse transcription into cDNA, which acted as the sequencing template. TCRdb's copy holds only in-frame clones and misses some; the assay was immunoSEQ multiplex PCR. The top ten clones hold approximately 1.7% of a sample with 180,000 or so clones, roughly 63% of them seen once.

J is TRBJ2-1 and V is TRBV10-3, with a possible D match to TRBD1 (6 bases). The source was CD4+ T cells sorted from blood, collected at week 0. The sequence was collected from a human donor with alopecia areata. In nucleotides, the CDR3 is TGTGCCATCGGTAACAGGGCAAGATACGAGCAGTTCTTC. The encoded protein is CAIGNRARYEQFF.